The following is a TCR beta chain sequence with its context. This clone was counted between two and nine times. Its antigen is unknown. Base qualities are not recorded, but no much larger clone differs from it by a single base. The immunoSEQ kit was used, according to the manufacturer's recommendations, to generate TCR beta libraries from genomic DNA. For library preparation, a first multiplex PCR was performed with proprietary primers, followed by a second PCR in which unique barcodes were added, and bead cleanups were performed after each round. A kit-provided positive control reaction and a negative control reaction were included in every sample batch. The final libraries were assessed on an Agilent 4200 TapeStation D1000 ScreenTape, pooled by volume, and quantified by qPCR. Sequencing was performed on an Illumina NextSeq500 with a MidOutput 150-cycle cartridge, and 156 Read1 and 15 Index1 cycles were run with kit custom primers. The pooled library was loaded at approximately 1 pM, with an approximately 20% PhiX control spiked in. The original methods were these. Vendor-processed data were analyzed in R, with a clonotype defined as all T cells sharing the same CDR3 nucleotide sequence. For clone abundance analyses, frequencies were normalized to the 10,000 most abundant clones per sample. Public T cell clones, which averaged fewer than five per sample, were excluded before analysis. Tumor-enriched clonotypes and baseline blood-enriched clonotypes were defined as those with an abundance difference of at least 32-fold between compartments. Clonotypes expanded or contracted between blood time points were identified with a beta-binomial differential abundance model. Tumor-blood repertoire similarity was measured with the Baroni-Urbani and Buser coefficient, and groups were compared using two-tailed Wilcoxon tests in R. This is the immuneACCESS table as TCRdb keeps it, with only in-frame sequences that have V and J called. A part of the clones is gone; compared with another copy, unresolved V genes explain less than half, and the rest is unexplained. D and trimming were read from the DNA, whereas the V and J calls and clone size are those reported in that table. In all, the sample holds roughly 130,000 clones, and around nine tenths of those were seen once. Jointly, the top ten make up about 5% of the sample.

These data originate in a study of radiation and T cells in renal cell carcinoma (dated by TCRdb to 2019 to 2021). Regarding the complete study: The samples were drawn from a clinical trial, where primary renal cell carcinomas were treated with 15 Gy of stereotactic body radiation therapy and then removed by nephrectomy 4 weeks afterward. A total of some 55 samples underwent TCR beta sequencing, made up of around 26 tumors and some 27 peripheral blood samples. Across all 50 or so samples, 4,000,000 or so unique CDR3 nucleotide sequences, encoding 2,658,974 unique CDR3 amino acid sequences, were identified. What the study reported, not specific to this receptor: In blood, the top tumor clonotypes increased between baseline and 2 weeks post-radiation and then shrank by 4 weeks, which suggests that tumor-resident clones expanded only transiently. Dynamics of the blood repertoire were not tracked past 4 weeks after treatment. Because no pretreatment tumor biopsies were available, whether clonotypes were present in the tumor at baseline could not be determined. Effects of radiation dose or scheduling on the TCR repertoire could not be addressed with the single-armed trial design.

Interpreted using the paper, the time point label stands for: blood 2 weeks post-SBRT. The treatment or condition label, as the study defines it: 15 Gy SBRT to primary tumor, nephrectomy 4 weeks later. To follow tumor-enriched clonotypes, peripheral blood was collected serially from radiation-treated patients at baseline and again at 2 weeks and 4 weeks after SBRT. Every patient had renal cell carcinoma of clear cell pathology. Genomic DNA for TCR sequencing was prepared using the QIAamp DNA Blood Mini Kit (Qiagen). The analyses included just those samples that passed every quality control check. The CDR3, from cysteine to phenylalanine, totals 13 residues. Of the read, only the CDR3 DNA is kept; its 39 bases are in frame from base 1. Trimming accounts for 1 base at V and 12 bases at J, while the number of junction bases matched to no gene is 6. Via the germline V gene, CDR1 is SGHRS and CDR2 YFSETQ.

The chain links TRBV5-1 with TRBJ1-4; 7 bases in between match TRBD1. This material consisted of blood, taken from a patient whose treatment included radiotherapy and nephrectomy. This TCR was sampled from a woman between 65 and 79 years old with renal cell carcinoma. The base sequence is TGCGCCAGCAGCTTGATGGGAGACAGGGAACTGTTTTTT. It translates to CASSLMGDRELFF.